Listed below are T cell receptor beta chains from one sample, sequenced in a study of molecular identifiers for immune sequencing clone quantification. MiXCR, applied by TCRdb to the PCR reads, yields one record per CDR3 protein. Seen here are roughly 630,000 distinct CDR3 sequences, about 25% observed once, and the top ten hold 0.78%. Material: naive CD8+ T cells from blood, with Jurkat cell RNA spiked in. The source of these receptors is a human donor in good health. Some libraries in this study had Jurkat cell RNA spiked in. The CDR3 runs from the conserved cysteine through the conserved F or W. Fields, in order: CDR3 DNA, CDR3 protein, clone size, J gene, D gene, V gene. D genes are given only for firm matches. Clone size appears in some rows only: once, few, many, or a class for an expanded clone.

TGTGCCAGCAGTTTATCGTGGGGACAGGGATCACCCCTCCACTTT | CASSLSWGQGSPLHF | few | TRBJ1-6 | TRBD1 | TRBV27
TGTGCCCGCCGCCCGGACAGGGCCGCGCAGTACTTC | CARRPDRAAQYF | NA | TRBJ2-7 | TRBD1 | TRBV7-9
TGTGCCAGCAGCCCCCCCTCGGCGGGCGTTCAAGAGACCCAGTACTTC | CASSPPSAGVQETQYF | few | TRBJ2-5 | NA | TRBV7-6
TGTGCCAGCAGTGAAGTGGGACGTCGTGAGGCGTACGCCGGGGAGCTGTTTTTT | CASSEVGRREAYAGELFF | NA | TRBJ2-2 | NA | TRBV2
TGTGCCAGTAGTGCGACGGGACAGAGAAATTCACCCCTCCACTTT | CASSATGQRNSPLHF | NA | TRBJ1-6 | TRBD1 | TRBV19
TGCGCCAGCAGCCCCCAACCGGGACAATCACTCTACGAGCAGTACTTC | CASSPQPGQSLYEQYF | few | TRBJ2-7 | NA | TRBV5-1
TGTGCCAGCAGCTGGGACAGCCAGTTTGAAGCTTTCTTT | CASSWDSQFEAFF | few | TRBJ1-1 | NA | TRBV12-1
TGTGCTAGTGGTCTCCGCGGGACAGGGGGCTTCCAAGAGACCCAGTACTTC | CASGLRGTGGFQETQYF | many | TRBJ2-5 | TRBD1 | TRBV12-5
TGCGCCAGCAGCCAAGGACAGGGCACCTATAATTCACCCCTCCACTTT | CASSQGQGTYNSPLHF | few | TRBJ1-6 | TRBD1 | TRBV4-3
TGTGCCAGCAGTGAAGCGTACATTTCTGGAAACACCATATATTTT | CASSEAYISGNTIYF | few | TRBJ1-3 | NA | TRBV6-1
TGTGCCAGCAGCTTGTATTCAAGTCTTCCCGAGACCCAGTACTTC | CASSLYSSLPETQYF | NA | TRBJ2-5 | NA | TRBV5-6
TGTGCCAGCAGCCCCTGGGCGGGGGCGTCTGACTATGGCTACACCTTC | CASSPWAGASDYGYTF | NA | TRBJ1-2 | NA | TRBV7-6
TGTGCCAGCTCACCAGAAGGGTACAGGGCCACTGAAGCTTTCTTT | CASSPEGYRATEAFF | many | TRBJ1-1 | NA | TRBV18
TGCAGTGCCCCTGCGGAAAGAGCTTGGGTCTACGAACAGTACTTC | CSAPAERAWVYEQYF | NA | TRBJ2-7 | NA | TRBV20-1
TGTGCCACCTCCGGGACTGGTGGGGGTGAGCAGTTCTTC | CATSGTGGGEQFF | NA | TRBJ2-1 | NA | TRBV24-1
TGTGCCACCAGCAGAGGACCGTTAGGACTAGCCCGCACAGATTCGCAGTATTTT | CATSRGPLGLARTDSQYF | NA | TRBJ2-3 | TRBD2 | TRBV15
TGTGCCAGCAGCTCCACCACTTTCCGGGACAGGGGATTTAATTACAATGAGCAGTTCTTC | CASSSTTFRDRGFNYNEQFF | NA | TRBJ2-1 | TRBD1 | TRBV7-9
TGTGCCAGCAGCCTGGGGAGGCAGTACTCCTACAATGAGCAGTTCTTC | CASSLGRQYSYNEQFF | few | TRBJ2-1 | NA | TRBV5-6
TGCAGTGCTAGAGATTCCGGGGCGGGCAATCAGCCCCAGCATTTT | CSARDSGAGNQPQHF | many | TRBJ1-5 | NA | TRBV20-1
TGCAGTGCACCCTCCGGGGATATACCACCGGGTACGCAGTATTTT | CSAPSGDIPPGTQYF | NA | TRBJ2-3 | NA | TRBV20-1
TGTGCCAGCAGCCCGCTACAGGGTATCGCGTCCTACAATGAGCAGTTCTTC | CASSPLQGIASYNEQFF | few | TRBJ2-1 | NA | TRBV7-2
TGTGCCAGCAGCTCCCCTGGACAGGGGGCGTGGGAGCAGTACTTC | CASSSPGQGAWEQYF | few | TRBJ2-7 | TRBD1 | TRBV11-2
TGTGCCAGTAGTATCGATGGGACTGAAGCTTTCTTT | CASSIDGTEAFF | NA | TRBJ1-1 | NA | TRBV19
TGTGCCAGCAGCCCTCTCGACAGGGATGAAAAACTGTTTTTT | CASSPLDRDEKLFF | many | TRBJ1-4 | TRBD1 | TRBV7-9
TGTGCCAGCAGCTTAGTTAGGACTTCCACTGAAGTTTTCTTT | CASSLVRTSTEVFF | few | TRBJ1-1 | NA | TRBV11-2
TGTGCCAGCAGCTTATCCCCCATGGGGGGTAATGAGCAGTTCTTC | CASSLSPMGGNEQFF | many | TRBJ2-1 | NA | TRBV7-8